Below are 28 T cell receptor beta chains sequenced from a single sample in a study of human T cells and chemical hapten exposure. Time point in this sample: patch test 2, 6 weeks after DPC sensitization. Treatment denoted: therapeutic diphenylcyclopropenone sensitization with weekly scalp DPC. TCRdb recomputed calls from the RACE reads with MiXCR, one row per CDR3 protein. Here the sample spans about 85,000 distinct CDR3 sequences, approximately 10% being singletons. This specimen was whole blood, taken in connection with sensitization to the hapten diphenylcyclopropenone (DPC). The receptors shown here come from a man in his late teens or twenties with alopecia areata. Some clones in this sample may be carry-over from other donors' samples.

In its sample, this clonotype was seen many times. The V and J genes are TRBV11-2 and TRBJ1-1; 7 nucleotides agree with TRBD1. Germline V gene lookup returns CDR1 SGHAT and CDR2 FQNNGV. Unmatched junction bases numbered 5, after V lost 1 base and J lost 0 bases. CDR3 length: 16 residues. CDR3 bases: TGTGCCAGCAGCTTAGGCCACAGGGGATTGAACACTGAAGCTTTCTTT. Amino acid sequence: CASSLGHRGLNTEAFF.

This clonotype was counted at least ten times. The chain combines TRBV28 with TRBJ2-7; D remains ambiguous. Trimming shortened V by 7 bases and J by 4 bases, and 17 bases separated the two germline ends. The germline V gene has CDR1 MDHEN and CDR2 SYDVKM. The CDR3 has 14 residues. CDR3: CASTPPGRLYEQYF. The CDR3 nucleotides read TGTGCCAGCACTCCCCCCGGCAGGTTGTACGAGCAGTACTTC. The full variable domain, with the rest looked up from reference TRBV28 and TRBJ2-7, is DVKVTQSSRYLVKRTGEKVFLECVQDMDHENMFWYRQDPGLGLRLIYFSYDVKMKEKGDIPEGYSVSREKKERFSLILESASTNQTSMYLCASTPPGRLYEQYFGPGTRLTVT.

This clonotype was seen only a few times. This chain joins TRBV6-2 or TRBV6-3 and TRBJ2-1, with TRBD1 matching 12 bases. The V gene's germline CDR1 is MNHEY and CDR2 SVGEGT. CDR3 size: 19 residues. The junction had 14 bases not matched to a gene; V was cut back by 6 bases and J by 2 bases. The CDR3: CASRTRSGTGGFTYNEQFF. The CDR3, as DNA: TGTGCCAGCAGGACGAGGTCCGGGACAGGGGGCTTTACCTACAATGAGCAGTTCTTC.

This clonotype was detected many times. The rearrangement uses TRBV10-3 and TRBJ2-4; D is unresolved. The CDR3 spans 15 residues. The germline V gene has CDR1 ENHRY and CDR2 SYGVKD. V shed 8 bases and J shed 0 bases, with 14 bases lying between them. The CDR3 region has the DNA TGTGCCATCCAGGTGCGAATCGGAGCCAAAAACATTCAGTACTTC. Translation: CAIQVRIGAKNIQYF.

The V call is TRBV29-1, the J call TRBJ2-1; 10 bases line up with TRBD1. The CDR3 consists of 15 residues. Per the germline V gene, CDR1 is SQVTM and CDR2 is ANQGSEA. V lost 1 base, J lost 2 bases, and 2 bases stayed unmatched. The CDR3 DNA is TGCAGCGTTGAAGGACAGGGGGCCCCCTACAATGAGCAGTTCTTC. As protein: CSVEGQGAPYNEQFF.

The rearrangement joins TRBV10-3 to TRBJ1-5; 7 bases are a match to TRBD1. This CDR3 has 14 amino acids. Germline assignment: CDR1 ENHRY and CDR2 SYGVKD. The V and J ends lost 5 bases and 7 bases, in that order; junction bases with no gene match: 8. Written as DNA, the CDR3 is TGTGCCATCAGTCCGGTGGAAGGGGGCCAGCCCCAGCATTTT. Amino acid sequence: CAISPVEGGQPQHF.

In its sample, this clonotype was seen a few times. The CDR3 sequence is CASSWTGTYDNEQFF. The CDR3 region has the DNA TGTGCCAGCAGCTGGACCGGGACTTACGACAATGAGCAGTTCTTC. The chain joins TRBV5-6 to TRBJ2-1; tentative D call: TRBD2 (6 bases). Trimming took off 3 bases at V and 5 bases at J, with 15 bases between the two ends. The CDR3 loop spans 15 amino acids. Per germline, CDR1 SGHDT and CDR2 YYEEEE.

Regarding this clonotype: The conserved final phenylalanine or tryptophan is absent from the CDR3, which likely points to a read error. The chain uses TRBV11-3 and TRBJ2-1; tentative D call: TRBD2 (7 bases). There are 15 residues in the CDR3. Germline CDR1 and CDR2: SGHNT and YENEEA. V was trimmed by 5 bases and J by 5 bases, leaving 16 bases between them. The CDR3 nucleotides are TGTGCCAGCAGCGTTCGGGGGGCCTACAACAATGAGCAGTTCTAC. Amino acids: CASSVRGAYNNEQFY.

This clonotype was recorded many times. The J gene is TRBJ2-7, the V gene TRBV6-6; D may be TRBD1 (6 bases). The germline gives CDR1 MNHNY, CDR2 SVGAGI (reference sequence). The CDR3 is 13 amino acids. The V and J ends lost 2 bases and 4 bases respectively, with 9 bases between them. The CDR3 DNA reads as TGTGCCAGCAGTTACGCGGACAGTTACGAGCAGTACGTC. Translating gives CASSYADSYEQYV.

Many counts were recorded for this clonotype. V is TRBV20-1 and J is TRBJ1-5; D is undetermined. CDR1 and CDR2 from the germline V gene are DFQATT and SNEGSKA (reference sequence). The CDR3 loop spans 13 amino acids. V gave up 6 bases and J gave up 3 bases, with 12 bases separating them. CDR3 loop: CSAQTRTNQPQHF. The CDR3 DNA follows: TGCAGTGCCCAAACACGGACCAATCAGCCCCAGCATTTT.

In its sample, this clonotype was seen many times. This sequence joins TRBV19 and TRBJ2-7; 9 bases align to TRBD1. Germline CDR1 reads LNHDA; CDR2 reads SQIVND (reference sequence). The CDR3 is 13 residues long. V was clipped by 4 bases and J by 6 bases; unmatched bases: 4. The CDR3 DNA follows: TGTGCCAGTAGTAAGGACAGGGGCCGCGAGCAGTACTTC. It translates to CASSKDRGREQYF.

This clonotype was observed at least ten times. The CDR3 DNA reads TGTGCCAGCAGCCCGTATCCGGGGGGGGTAGATACGCAGTATTTT. Encoded protein: CASSPYPGGVDTQYF. The rearrangement uses TRBV7-6 and TRBJ2-3; 8 nucleotides align to TRBD2. From germline, CDR1 is SGHVS and CDR2 FNYEAQ. The junction had 9 bases not matched to a gene; V was cut back by 5 bases and J by 5 bases. The CDR3 is 15 amino acids.

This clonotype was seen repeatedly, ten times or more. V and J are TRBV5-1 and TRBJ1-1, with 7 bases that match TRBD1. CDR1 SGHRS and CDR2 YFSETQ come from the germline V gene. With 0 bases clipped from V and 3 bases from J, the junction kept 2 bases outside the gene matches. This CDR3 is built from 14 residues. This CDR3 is CASSLDTGDTEAFF. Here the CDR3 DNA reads TGCGCCAGCAGCTTGGATACAGGGGACACTGAAGCTTTCTTT.

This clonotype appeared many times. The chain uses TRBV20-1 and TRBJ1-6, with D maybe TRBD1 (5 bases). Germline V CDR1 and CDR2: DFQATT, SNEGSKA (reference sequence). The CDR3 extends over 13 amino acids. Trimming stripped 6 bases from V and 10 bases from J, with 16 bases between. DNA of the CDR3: TGCAGTGCCAGACGGGGCCTGGGGTCACCCCTCCACTTT. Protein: CSARRGLGSPLHF.

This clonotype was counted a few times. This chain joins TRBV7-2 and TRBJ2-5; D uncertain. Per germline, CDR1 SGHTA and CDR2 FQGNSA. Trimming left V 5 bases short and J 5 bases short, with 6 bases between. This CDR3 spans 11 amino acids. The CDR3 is CASSPAETQYF. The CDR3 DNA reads TGTGCCAGCAGCCCTGCGGAGACCCAGTACTTC. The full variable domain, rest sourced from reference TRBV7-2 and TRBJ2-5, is GAGVSQSPSNKVTEKGKDVELRCDPISGHTALYWYRQSLGQGLEFLIYFQGNSAPDKSGLPSDRFSAERTGGSVSTLTIQRTQQEDSAVYLCASSPAETQYFGPGTRLLVL.

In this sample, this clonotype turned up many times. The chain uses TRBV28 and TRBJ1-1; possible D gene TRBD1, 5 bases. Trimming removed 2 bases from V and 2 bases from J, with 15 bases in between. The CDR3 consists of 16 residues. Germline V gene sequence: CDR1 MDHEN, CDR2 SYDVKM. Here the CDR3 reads CASSLPPRGRNTEAFF. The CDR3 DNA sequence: TGTGCCAGCAGTTTACCCCCGCGGGGGAGAAACACTGAAGCTTTCTTT. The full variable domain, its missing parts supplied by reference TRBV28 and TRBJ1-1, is DVKVTQSSRYLVKRTGEKVFLECVQDMDHENMFWYRQDPGLGLRLIYFSYDVKMKEKGDIPEGYSVSREKKERFSLILESASTNQTSMYLCASSLPPRGRNTEAFFGQGTRLTVV.

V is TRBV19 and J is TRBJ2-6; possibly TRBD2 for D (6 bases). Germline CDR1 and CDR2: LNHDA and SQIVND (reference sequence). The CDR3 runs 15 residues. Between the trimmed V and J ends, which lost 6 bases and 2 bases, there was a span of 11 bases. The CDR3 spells CASRAEGAGANVLTF. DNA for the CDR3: TGTGCCAGTAGGGCGGAGGGCGCTGGGGCCAACGTCCTGACTTTC. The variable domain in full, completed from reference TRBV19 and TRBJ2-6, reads DGGITQSPKYLFRKEGQNVTLSCEQNLNHDAMYWYRQDPGQGLRLIYYSQIVNDFQKGDIAEGYSVSREKKESFPLTVTSAQKNPTAFYLCASRAEGAGANVLTFGAGSRLTVL.

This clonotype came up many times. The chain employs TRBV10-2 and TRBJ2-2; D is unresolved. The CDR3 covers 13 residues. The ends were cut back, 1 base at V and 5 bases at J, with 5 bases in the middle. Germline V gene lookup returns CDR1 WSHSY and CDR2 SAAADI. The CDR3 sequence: CASSEFGTGELFF. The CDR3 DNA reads TGCGCCAGCAGTGAGTTCGGGACCGGGGAGCTGTTTTTT.

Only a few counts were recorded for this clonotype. CDR3 amino acids: CASSFGSGGYTDTQYF. The CDR3 nucleotides are TGTGCCAGCAGTTTTGGGAGCGGGGGGTACACAGATACGCAGTATTTT. V usage is TRBV27 and J usage is TRBJ2-3; 9 bases are shared with TRBD2. This CDR3 region has 16 residues. The germline gives CDR1 MNHEY, CDR2 SMNVEV (reference sequence). J gave up 2 bases and V 3 bases, and 6 bases lay outside the gene matches.

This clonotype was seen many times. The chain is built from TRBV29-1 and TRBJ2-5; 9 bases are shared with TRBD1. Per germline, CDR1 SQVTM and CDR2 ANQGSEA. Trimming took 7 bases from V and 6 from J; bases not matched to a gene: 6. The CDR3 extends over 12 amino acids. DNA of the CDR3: TGCAGCGCCCTTGGACAGGGGCAGACCCAGTACTTC. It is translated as CSALGQGQTQYF. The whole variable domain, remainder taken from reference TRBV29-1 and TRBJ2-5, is SAVISQKPSRDICQRGTSLTIQCQVDSQVTMMFWYRQQPGQSLTLIATANQGSEATYESGFVIDKFPISRPNLTFSTLTVSNMSPEDSSIYLCSALGQGQTQYFGPGTRLLVL.

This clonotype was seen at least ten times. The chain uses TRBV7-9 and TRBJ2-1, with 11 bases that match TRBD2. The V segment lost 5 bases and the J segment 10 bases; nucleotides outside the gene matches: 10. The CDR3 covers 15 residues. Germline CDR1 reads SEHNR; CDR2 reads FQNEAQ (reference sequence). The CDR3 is CASSPPGLAGGEQFF. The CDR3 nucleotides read TGTGCCAGCAGCCCCCCGGGGCTAGCGGGGGGCGAGCAGTTCTTC.

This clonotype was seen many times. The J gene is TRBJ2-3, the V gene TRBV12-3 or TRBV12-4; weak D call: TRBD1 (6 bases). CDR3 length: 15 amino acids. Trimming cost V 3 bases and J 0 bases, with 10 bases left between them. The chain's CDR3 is CASSFTGPSTDTQYF. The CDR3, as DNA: TGTGCCAGCAGTTTTACAGGGCCTAGCACAGATACGCAGTATTTT.

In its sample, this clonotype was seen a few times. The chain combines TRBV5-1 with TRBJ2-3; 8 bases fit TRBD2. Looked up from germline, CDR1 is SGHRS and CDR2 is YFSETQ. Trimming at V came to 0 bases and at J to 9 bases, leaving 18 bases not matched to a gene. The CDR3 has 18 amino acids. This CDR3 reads CASSLAGLLAGEGWTQYF. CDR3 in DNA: TGCGCCAGCAGCTTGGCCGGGTTGCTAGCGGGTGAGGGATGGACGCAGTATTTT.

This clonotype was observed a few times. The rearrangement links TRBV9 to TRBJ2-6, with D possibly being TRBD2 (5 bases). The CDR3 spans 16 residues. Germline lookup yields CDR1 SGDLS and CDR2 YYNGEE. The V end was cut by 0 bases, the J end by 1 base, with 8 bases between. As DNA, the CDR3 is TGTGCCAGCAGCGTAGACGGGGTTTCTGGGGCCAACGTCCTGACTTTC. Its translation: CASSVDGVSGANVLTF.

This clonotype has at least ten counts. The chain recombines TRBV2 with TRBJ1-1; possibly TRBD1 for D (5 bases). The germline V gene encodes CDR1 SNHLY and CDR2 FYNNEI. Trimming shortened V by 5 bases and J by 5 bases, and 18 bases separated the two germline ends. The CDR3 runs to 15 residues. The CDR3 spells CASSPTLPGRTEAFF. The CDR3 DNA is TGTGCCAGCAGTCCCACCCTGCCAGGGAGGACTGAAGCTTTCTTT. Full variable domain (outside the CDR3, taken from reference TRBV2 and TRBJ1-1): EPEVTQTPSHQVTQMGQEVILRCVPISNHLYFYWYRQILGQKVEFLVSFYNNEISEKSEIFDDQFSVERPDGSNFTLKIRSTKLEDSAMYFCASSPTLPGRTEAFFGQGTRLTVV.

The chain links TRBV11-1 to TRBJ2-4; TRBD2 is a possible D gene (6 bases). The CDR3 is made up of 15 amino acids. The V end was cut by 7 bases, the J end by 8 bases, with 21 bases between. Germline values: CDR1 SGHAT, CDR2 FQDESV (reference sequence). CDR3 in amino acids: CASTSAGQILDIQYF. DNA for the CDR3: TGTGCCAGCACCTCCGCGGGGCAGATTCTAGACATTCAGTACTTC.

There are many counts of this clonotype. The CDR3 coding sequence is TGTGCCAGCAGCCAAAATAGGGGACAAAGGGAAGATGGCTACACCTTC. It codes for CASSQNRGQREDGYTF. The chain links TRBV3-1 to TRBJ1-2, with D maybe TRBD1 (6 bases). Trimming pared 2 bases from V and 6 bases from J, leaving 19 bases between. The CDR3 is made up of 16 amino acids. Germline CDR1 reads LGHDT; CDR2 reads YNNKEL (reference sequence). The full variable domain, rest sourced from reference TRBV3-1 and TRBJ1-2, is DTAVSQTPKYLVTQMGNDKSIKCEQNLGHDTMYWYKQDSKKFLKIMFSYNNKELIINETVPNRFSPKSPDKAHLNLHINSLELGDSAVYFCASSQNRGQREDGYTFGSGTRLTVV.

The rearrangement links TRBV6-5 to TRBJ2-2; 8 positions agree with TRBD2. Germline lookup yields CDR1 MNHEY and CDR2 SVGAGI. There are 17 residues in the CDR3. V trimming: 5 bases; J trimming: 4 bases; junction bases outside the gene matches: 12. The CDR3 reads CASSNIHFGTSTGELFF. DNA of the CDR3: TGTGCCAGCAGTAATATCCACTTCGGGACTAGCACCGGGGAGCTGTTTTTT.